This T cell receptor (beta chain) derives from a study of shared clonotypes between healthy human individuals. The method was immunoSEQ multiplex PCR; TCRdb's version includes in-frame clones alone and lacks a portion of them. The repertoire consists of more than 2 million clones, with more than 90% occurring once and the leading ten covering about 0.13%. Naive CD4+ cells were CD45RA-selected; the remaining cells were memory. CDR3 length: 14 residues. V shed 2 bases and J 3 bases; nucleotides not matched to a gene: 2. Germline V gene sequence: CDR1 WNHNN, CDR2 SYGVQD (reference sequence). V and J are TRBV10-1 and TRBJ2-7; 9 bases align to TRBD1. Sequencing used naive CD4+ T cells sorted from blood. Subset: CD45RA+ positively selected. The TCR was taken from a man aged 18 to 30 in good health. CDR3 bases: TGCGCCAGCAGTGAGGGGGGACAGGGCTACGAGCAGTACTTC. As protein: CASSEGGQGYEQYF.